This T cell receptor (beta chain) derives from a study of blood T cell repertoires in COVID-19. Study-wide context: Spain, Italy and the United States supplied samples that represented acute and convalescent COVID-19.

The CDR3 extends over 17 amino acids. The germline CDR1 and CDR2 sequences are GTSNPN and SVGIG (reference sequence). The V gene end was trimmed by 0 bases and the J gene end by 2 bases; junction bases not matched to a gene: 9. Methods used by the authors: Researchers report that nucleated cell counts were estimated from reference gene primer amplification. Profiled with immunoSEQ multiplex PCR; TCRdb holds only in-frame clones, not every one. Clone size and the V and J calls come from that table; the DNA yielded D and trimming. Among some 240,000 clones, 92% were seen once, and the ten largest hold 0.75% to 1%. Seattle's cohort entered during active infection and was followed longitudinally.

The sequencing input was peripheral blood. The TCR was taken from a man aged 55 to 70 with COVID-19, enrolled during active disease. The J gene is TRBJ2-3, the V gene TRBV30; 9 bases map to TRBD2. Here the CDR3 DNA reads TGTGCCTGGAGTGTAGCTTTGACTAGCGGCTTCACAGATACGCAGTATTTT. Translated: CAWSVALTSGFTDTQYF.